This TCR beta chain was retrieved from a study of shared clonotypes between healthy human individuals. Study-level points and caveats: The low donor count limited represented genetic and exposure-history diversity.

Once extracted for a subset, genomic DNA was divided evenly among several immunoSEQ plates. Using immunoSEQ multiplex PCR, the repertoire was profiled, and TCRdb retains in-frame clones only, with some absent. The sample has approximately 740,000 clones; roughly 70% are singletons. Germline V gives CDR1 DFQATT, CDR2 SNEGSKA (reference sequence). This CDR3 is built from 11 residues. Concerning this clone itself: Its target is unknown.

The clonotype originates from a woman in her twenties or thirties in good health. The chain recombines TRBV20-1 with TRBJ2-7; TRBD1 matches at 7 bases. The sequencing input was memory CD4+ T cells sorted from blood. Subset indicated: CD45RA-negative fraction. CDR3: CSGQESYEQYF. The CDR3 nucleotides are TGCAGCGGACAGGAGTCCTACGAGCAGTACTTC.